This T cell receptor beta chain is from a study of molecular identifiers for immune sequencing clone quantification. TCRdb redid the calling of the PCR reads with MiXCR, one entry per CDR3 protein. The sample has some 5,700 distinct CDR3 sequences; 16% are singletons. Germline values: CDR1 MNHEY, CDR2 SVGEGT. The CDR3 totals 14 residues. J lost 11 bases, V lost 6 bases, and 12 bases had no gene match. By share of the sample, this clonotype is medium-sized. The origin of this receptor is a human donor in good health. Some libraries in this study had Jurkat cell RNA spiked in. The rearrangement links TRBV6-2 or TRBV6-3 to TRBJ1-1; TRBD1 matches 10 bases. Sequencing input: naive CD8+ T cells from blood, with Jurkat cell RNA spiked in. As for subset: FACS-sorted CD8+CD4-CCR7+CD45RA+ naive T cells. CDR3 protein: CASRPDRGGHNAFF. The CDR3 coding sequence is TGTGCCAGCAGACCGGACAGGGGGGGGCATAACGCTTTCTTT.